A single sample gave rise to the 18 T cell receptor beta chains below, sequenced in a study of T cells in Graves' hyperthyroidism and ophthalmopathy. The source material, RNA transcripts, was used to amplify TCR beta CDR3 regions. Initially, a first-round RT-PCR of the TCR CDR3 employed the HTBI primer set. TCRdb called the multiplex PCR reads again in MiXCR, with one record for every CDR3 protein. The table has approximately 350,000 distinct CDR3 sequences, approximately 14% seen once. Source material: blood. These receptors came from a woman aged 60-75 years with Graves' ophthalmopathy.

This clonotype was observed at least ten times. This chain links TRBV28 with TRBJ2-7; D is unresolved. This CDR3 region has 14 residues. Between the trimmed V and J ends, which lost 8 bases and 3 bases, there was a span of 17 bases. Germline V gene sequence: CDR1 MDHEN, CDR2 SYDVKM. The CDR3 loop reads CASLPMGKDYEQYF. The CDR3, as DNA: TGTGCCAGCTTGCCTATGGGGAAAGACTACGAGCAGTACTTC.

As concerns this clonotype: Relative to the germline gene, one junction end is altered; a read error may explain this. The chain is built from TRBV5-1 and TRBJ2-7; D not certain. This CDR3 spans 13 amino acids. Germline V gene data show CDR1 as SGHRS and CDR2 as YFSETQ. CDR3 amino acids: CASSLGDPYEQHF. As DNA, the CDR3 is TGCGCCAGCAGCTTAGGCGACCCCTACGAGCAGCACTTC.

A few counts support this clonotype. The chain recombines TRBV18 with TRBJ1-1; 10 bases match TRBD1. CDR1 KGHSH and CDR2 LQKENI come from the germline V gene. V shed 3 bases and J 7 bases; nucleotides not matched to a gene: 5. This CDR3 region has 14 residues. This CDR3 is CASSPRQGANEAFF. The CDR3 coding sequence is TGTGCCAGCTCACCCCGACAGGGGGCAAATGAAGCTTTCTTT.

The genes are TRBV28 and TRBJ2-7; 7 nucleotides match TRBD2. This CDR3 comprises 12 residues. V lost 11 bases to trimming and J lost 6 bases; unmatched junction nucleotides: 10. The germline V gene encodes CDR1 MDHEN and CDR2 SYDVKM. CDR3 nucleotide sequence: TGTGCCTCCCGGCCTTCGGGGGGCGAGCAGTACTTC. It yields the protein CASRPSGGEQYF.

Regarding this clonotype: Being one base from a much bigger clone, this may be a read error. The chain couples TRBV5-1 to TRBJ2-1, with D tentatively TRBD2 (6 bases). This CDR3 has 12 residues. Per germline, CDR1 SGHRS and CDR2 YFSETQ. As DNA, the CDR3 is TGCGCCGGCAGTATGGAGGGCCATGAGCAGTTCTTC. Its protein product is CAGSMEGHEQFF.

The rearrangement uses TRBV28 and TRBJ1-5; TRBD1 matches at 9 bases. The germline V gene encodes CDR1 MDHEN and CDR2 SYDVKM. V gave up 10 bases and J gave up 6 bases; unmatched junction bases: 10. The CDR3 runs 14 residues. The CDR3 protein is CATRQGGNVQPQHF. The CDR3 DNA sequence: TGTGCCACCAGACAGGGGGGGAATGTTCAGCCCCAGCATTTT.

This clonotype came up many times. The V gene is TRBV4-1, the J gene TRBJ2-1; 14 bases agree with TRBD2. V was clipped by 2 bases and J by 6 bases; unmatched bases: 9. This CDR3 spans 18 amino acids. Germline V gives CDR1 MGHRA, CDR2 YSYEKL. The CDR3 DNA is TGCGCCAGCAGCCAACTTGATATGGGACTAGCGGGGGCCAATGAGCAGTTCTTC. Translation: CASSQLDMGLAGANEQFF.

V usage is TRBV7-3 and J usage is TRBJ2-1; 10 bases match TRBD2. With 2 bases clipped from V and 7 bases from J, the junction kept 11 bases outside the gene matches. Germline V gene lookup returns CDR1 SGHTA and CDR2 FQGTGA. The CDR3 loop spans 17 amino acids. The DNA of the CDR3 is TGTGCCAGCAGCTTAGGGTGGGGTCTAGCGGGAGTGAATGAGCAGTTCTTC. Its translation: CASSLGWGLAGVNEQFF.

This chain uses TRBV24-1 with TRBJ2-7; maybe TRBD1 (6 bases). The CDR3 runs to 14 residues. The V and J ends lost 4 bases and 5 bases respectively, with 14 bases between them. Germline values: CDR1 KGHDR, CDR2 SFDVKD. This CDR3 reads CATSEGQGRNEQYF. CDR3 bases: TGTGCCACCAGTGAAGGCCAGGGGAGAAACGAGCAGTACTTC.

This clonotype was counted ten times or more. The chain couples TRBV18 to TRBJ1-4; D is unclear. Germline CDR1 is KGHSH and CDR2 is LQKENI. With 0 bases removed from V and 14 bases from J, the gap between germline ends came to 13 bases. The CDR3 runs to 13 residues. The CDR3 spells CASSPPQRGVLFF. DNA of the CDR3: TGTGCCAGCTCACCACCACAGCGAGGTGTCCTGTTTTTT.

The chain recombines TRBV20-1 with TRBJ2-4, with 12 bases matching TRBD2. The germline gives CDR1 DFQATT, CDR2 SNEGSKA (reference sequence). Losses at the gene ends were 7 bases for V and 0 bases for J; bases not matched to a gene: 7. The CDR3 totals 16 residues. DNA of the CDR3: TGCAGTGGTTGGACTAGCGGGGTTCTAGCCAAAAACATTCAGTACTTC. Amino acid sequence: CSGWTSGVLAKNIQYF.

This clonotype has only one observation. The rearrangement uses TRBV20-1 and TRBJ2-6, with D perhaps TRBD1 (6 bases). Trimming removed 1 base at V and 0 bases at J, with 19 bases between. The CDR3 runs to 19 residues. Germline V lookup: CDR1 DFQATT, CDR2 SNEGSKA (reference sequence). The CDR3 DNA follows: TGCAGTGCTAGAGTCCAGGACAGAACTAAGAGCTCTGGGGCCAACGTCCTGACTTTC. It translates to CSARVQDRTKSSGANVLTF.

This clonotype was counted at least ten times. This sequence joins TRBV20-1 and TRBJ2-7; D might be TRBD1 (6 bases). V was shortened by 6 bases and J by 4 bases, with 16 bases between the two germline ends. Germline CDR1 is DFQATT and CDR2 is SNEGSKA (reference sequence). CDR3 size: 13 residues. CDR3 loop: CSARDTGTYEQYF. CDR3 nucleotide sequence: TGCAGTGCACGGGACACCGGAACGTACGAGCAGTACTTC.

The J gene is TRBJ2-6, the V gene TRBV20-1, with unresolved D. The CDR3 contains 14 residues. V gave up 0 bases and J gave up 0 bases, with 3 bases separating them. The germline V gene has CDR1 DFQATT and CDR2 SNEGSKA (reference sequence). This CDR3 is CSARDPSGANVLTF. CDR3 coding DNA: TGCAGTGCTAGAGATCCCTCTGGGGCCAACGTCCTGACTTTC.

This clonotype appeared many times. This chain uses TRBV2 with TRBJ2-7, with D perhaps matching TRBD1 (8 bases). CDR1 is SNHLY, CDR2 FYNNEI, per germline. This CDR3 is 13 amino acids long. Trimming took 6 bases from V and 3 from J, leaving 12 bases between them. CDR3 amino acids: CASRDREGYEQYF. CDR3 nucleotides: TGTGCCAGCAGGGACAGGGAGGGCTACGAGCAGTACTTC.

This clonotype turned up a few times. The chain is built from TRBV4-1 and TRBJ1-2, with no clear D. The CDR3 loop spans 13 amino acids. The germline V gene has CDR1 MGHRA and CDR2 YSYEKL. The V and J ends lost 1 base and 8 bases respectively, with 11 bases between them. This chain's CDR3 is CASSQACLEGYTF. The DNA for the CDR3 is TGCGCCAGCAGCCAAGCTTGTCTGGAGGGCTACACCTTC.

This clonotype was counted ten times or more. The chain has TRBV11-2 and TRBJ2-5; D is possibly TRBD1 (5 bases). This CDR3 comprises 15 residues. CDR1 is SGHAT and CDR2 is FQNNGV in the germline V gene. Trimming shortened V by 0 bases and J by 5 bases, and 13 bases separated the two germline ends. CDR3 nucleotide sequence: TGTGCCAGCAGCTTAGATCGGCAGGGCTGGGAGACCCAGTACTTC. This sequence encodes CASSLDRQGWETQYF.

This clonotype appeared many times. CDR3 in DNA: TGTGCCAGCCGTCAACTGTCGGGCAGGTCCCACTCTGGGGCCAACGTCCTGACTTTC. It is translated as CASRQLSGRSHSGANVLTF. The gene calls are TRBV11-2 and TRBJ2-6; D is unclear. The CDR3 is 19 residues long. The germline CDR1 and CDR2 sequences are SGHAT and FQNNGV. Trimming took off 8 bases at V and 0 bases at J, with 23 bases between the two ends.